The source of this T cell receptor beta chain is a study of blood T cell repertoires in COVID-19 (dated by TCRdb to 2020 to 2021). A note on the overall study: Samples from collaborators originated in the United States, Italy and Spain and spanned both the acute and convalescent phases of COVID-19. Where available, HLA class I and class II types were taken from metadata supplied by the sample provider and were not determined by assay-based typing. The material from the prospective study consisted of cDNA or gDNA derived from T cells, B-cell-depleted T cells, or PBMCs. The repertoires were released in a freely available public database intended as a resource for research on the immune response to SARS-CoV-2. Samples came from the ongoing ImmuneRACE study (first 160 participants) plus 1,254 subjects from 6 global collaborators. Sample metadata almost always included a de-identified subject ID, COVID-19 status, age in years and sex. The dataset comprised deeply sampled blood TCRbeta repertoires from subjects exposed to, actively infected with, or recovered from COVID-19.

Comments on this clone: Its antigen is currently not known. The record has no base qualities; no much larger clone is one base away.

One collaborating source in Seattle enrolled patients during active infection and followed them longitudinally through the course of disease. The collaborating institutions used their own protocols to collect whole blood in K2EDTA tubes. Collaborator samples were shipped for TCRbeta analysis as frozen whole blood, isolated PBMCs, or DNA extracted from either sample type. The immunoSEQ Assay, a bias-controlled multiplex PCR, was used to amplify TCRbeta CDR3 regions from genomic DNA. The published analysis was carried out like this. Within the assay, amplification of reference gene primers was used to estimate how many nucleated cells each sample contained. Sequence reads were collapsed and filtered to measure the absolute abundance of every unique TCRbeta CDR3 rearrangement. For each sample, productive Simpson clonality was calculated as the square root of Simpson's diversity index over productive rearrangements. This immuneACCESS table, as held by TCRdb, lists in-frame sequences with V and J called but not all clones. Of the missing ones, under half trace to an unresolved V gene in checked studies; the others have no known cause. The V and J calls and clone size are taken from that table; D and trimming were inferred from the DNA. Present in this sample are under 200,000 clones, around 76% of which were seen just once. The ten largest clones add up to 6.5% to 9.5% of the sample.

Relative to germline, V is 4 bases shorter and J is 8 bases shorter, with 14 bases between their ends. The CDR3 has 13 amino acids, counting the end cysteine and phenylalanine. CDR3 DNA is the only sequence kept; it has 39 bases, read in frame from the first base. From a lookup of the germline V gene, CDR1 and CDR2 are MDHEN and SYDVKM. What the authors observed across the whole study: Clinical and demographic metadata were provided uncurated, with the amount varying by source and participant.

Sequenced material: peripheral blood. The sequence joins TRBV28 to TRBJ1-1; matching of 6 bases hints at TRBD1 as the D gene. This receptor was obtained from a woman aged 55 to 70 with COVID-19, enrolled during active disease. The CDR3 protein is CASSSGTPKEAFF. At the DNA level, the sequence is TGTGCCAGCAGTTCAGGGACACCGAAAGAAGCTTTCTTT. With the portions outside the CDR3 filled from the reference TRBV28 and TRBJ1-1 genes, the complete variable region becomes DVKVTQSSRYLVKRTGEKVFLECVQDMDHENMFWYRQDPGLGLRLIYFSYDVKMKEKGDIPEGYSVSREKKERFSLILESASTNQTSMYLCASSSGTPKEAFFGQGTRLTVV.